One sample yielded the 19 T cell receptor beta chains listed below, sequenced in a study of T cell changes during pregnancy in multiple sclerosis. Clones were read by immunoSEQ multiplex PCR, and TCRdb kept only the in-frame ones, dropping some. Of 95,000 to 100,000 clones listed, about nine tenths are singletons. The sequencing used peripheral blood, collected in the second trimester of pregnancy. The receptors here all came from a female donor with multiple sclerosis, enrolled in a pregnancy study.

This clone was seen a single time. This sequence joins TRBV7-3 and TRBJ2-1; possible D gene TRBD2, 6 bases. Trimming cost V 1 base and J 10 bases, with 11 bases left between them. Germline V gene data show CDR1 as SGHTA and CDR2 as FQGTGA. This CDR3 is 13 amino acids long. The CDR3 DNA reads TGTGCCAGCAGCTTAAAAGGAGGGAGGGAGCAGTTCTTC. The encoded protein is CASSLKGGREQFF.

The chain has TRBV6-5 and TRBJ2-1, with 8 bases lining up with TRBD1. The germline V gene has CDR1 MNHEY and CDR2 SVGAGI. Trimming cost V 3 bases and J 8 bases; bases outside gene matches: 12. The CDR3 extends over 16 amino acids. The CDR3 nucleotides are TGTGCCAGCAGTTATTGGGAGACAGGGGCCCTCGATGAGCAGTTCTTC. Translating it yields CASSYWETGALDEQFF.

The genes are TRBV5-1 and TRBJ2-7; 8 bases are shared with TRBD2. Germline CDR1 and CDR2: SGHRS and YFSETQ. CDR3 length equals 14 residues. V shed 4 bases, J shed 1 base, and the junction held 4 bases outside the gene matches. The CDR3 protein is CASSPSGPSYEQYF. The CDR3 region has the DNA TGCGCCAGCAGCCCTAGCGGGCCGTCCTACGAGCAGTACTTC.

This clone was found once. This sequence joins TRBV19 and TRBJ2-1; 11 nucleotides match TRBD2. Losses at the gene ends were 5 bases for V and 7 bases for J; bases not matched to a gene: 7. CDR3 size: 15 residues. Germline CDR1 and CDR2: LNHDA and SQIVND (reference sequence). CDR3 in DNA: TGTGCCAGTAGTGTCATAGCGGGAGGGTGGAATGAGCAGTTCTTC. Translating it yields CASSVIAGGWNEQFF.

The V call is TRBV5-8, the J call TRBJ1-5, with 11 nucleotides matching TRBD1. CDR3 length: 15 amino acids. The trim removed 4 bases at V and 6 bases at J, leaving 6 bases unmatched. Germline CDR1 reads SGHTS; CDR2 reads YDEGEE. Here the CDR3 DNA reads TGTGCCAGCAGCCGCGGGGACAGGGGGGTTCAGCCCCAGCATTTT. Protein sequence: CASSRGDRGVQPQHF.

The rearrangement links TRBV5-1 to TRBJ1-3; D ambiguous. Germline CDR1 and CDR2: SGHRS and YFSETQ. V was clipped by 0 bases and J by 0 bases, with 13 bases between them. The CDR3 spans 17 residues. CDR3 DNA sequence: TGCGCCAGCAGCTTGGCCGTGACTGAGAGCTCTGGAAACACCATATATTTT. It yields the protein CASSLAVTESSGNTIYF.

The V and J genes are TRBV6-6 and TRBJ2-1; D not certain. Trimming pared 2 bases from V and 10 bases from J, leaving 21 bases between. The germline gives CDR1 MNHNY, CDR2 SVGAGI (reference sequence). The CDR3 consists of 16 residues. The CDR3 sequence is CASSYDAVYRSPEQFF. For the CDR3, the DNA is TGTGCCAGCAGTTACGATGCCGTGTACCGGAGCCCCGAGCAGTTCTTC.

The CDR3 DNA reads as TGTGCCAGTAGCCCCATCGGACAGGACGCTAACTATGGCTACACCTTC. Translating gives CASSPIGQDANYGYTF. V and J are TRBV19 and TRBJ1-2; 7 positions match TRBD1. The ends lost 6 bases at V and 0 bases at J; junction bases unmatched: 10. Germline-derived CDR1 and CDR2 are LNHDA and SQIVND (reference sequence). The CDR3 covers 16 residues.

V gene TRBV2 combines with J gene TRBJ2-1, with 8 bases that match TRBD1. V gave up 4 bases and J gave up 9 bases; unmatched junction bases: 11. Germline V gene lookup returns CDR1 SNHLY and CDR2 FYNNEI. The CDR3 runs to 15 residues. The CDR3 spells CASSVGQDNRGEQFF. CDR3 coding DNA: TGTGCCAGCAGTGTGGGACAGGATAATCGTGGTGAGCAGTTCTTC.

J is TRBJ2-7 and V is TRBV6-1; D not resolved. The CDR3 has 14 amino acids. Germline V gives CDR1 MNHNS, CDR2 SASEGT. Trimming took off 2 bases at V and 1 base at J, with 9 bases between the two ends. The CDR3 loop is CASSEIKLSYEQYF. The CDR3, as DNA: TGTGCCAGCAGTGAAATCAAGCTATCCTACGAGCAGTACTTC.

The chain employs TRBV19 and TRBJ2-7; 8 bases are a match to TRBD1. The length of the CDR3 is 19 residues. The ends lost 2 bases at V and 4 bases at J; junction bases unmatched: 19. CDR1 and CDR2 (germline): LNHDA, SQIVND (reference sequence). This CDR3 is CASSISLEAGRGPHYEQYF. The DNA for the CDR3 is TGTGCCAGTAGTATAAGCCTGGAGGCGGGCAGGGGGCCACATTACGAGCAGTACTTC.

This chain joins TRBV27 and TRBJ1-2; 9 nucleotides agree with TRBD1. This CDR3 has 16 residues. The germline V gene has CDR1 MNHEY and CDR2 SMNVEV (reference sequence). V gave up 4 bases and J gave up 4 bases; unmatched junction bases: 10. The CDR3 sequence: CASSSSTGTGFYGYTF. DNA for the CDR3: TGTGCCAGCAGTTCATCTACCGGGACAGGGTTCTATGGCTACACCTTC.

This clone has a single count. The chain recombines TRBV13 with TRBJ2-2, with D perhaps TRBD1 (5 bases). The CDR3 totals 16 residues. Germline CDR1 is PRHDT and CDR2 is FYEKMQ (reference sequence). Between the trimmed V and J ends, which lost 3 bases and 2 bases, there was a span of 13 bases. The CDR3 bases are TGTGCCAGCAGCTTTTTGGGGCAGAAAAACACCGGGGAGCTGTTTTTT. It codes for CASSFLGQKNTGELFF.

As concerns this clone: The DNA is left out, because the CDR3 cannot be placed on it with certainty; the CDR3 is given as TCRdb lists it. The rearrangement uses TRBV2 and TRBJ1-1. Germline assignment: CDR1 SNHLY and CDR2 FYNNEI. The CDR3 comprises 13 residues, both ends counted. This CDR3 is CASILGSGVEAFF.

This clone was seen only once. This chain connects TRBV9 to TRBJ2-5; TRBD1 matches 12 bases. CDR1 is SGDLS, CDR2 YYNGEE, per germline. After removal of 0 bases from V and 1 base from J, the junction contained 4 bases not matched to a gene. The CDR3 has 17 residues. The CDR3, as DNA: TGTGCCAGCAGCGTAGCGGGACAGGGGGCCGGCCAAGAGACCCAGTACTTC. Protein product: CASSVAGQGAGQETQYF.

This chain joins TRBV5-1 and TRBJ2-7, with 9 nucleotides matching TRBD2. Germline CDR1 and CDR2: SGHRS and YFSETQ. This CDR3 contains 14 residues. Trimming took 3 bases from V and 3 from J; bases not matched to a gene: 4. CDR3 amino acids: CASSWTSADYEQYF. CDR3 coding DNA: TGCGCCAGCAGCTGGACTAGCGCCGACTACGAGCAGTACTTC.

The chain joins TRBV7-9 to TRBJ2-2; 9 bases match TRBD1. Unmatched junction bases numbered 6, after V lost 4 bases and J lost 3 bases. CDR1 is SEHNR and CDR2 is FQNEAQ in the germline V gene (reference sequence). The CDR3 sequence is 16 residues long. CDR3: CASSSRDRVDTGELFF. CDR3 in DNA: TGTGCCAGCAGCTCCAGGGACAGGGTCGACACCGGGGAGCTGTTTTTT.

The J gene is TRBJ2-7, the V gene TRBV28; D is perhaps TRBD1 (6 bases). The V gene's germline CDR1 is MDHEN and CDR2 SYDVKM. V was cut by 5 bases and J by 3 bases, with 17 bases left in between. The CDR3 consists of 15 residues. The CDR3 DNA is TGTGCCAGCAGTGGCCCAGGGGTGACGAACTACGAGCAGTACTTC. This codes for CASSGPGVTNYEQYF. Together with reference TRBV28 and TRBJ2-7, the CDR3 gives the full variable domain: DVKVTQSSRYLVKRTGEKVFLECVQDMDHENMFWYRQDPGLGLRLIYFSYDVKMKEKGDIPEGYSVSREKKERFSLILESASTNQTSMYLCASSGPGVTNYEQYFGPGTRLTVT.

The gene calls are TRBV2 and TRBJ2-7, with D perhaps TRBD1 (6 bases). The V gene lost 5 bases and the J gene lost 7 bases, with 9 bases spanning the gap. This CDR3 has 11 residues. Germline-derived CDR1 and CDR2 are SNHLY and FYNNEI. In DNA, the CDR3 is TGTGCCAGCAGTTATACAGGGGAGCAGTACTTC. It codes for CASSYTGEQYF.